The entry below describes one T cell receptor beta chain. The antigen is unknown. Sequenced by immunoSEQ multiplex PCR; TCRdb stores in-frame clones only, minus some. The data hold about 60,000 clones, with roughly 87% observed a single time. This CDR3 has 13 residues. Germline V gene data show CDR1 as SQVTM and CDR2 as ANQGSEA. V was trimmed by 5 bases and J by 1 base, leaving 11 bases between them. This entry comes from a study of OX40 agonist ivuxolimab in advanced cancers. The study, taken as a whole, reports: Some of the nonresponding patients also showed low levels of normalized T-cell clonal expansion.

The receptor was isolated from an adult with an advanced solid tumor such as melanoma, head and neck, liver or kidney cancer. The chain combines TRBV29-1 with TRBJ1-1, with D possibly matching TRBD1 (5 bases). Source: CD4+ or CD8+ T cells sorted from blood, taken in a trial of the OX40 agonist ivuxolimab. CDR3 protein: CSVFDSRNTEAFF. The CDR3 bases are TGCAGCGTTTTCGACAGCCGGAACACTGAAGCTTTCTTT.